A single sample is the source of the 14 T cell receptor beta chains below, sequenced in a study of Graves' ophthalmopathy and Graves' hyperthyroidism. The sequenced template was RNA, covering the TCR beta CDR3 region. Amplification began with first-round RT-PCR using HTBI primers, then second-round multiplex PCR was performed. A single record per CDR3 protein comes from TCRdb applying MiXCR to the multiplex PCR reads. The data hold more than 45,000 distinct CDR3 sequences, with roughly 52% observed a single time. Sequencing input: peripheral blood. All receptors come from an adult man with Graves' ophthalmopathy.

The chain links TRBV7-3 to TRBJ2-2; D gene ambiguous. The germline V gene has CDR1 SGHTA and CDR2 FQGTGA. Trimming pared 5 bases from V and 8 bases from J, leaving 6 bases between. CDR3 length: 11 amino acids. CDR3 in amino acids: CASSAGGELFF. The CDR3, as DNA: TGTGCCAGCAGCGCAGGAGGGGAGCTGTTTTTT. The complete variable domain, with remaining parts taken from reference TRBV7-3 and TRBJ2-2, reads GAGVSQTPSNKVTEKGKYVELRCDPISGHTALYWYRQSLGQGPEFLIYFQGTGAADDSGLPNDRFFAVRPEGSVSTLKIQRTERGDSAVYLCASSAGGELFFGEGSRLTVL.

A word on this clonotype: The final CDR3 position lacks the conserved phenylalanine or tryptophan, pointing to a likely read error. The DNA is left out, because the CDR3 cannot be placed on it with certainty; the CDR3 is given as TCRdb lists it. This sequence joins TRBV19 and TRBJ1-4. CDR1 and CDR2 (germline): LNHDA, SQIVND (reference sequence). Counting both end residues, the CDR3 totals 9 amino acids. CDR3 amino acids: CASSIITVG.

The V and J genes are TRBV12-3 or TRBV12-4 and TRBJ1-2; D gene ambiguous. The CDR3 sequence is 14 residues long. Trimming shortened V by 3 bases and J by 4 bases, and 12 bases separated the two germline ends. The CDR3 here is CASSFGRDGYGYTF. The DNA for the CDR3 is TGTGCCAGCAGTTTCGGTCGAGATGGCTATGGCTACACCTTC.

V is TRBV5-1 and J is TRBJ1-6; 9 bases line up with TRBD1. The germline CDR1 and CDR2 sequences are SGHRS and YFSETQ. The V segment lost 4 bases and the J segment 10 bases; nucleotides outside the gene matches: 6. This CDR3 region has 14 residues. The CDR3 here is CASSAGQGGSPLHF. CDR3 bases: TGCGCCAGCAGCGCGGGACAGGGAGGCTCACCCCTCCACTTT.

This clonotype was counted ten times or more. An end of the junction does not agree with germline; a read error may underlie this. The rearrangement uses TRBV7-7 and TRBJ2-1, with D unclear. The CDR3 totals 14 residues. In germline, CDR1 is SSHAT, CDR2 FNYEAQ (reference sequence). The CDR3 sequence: CASSPGPSNNEQFF. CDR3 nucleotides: TGTGCTAGCAGTCCCGGGCCTTCGAACAATGAGCAGTTCTTC.

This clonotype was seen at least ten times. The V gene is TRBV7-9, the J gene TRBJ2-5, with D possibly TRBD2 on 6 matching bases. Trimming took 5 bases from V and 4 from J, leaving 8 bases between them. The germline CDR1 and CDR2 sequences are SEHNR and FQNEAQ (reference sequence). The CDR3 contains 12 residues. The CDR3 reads CASSRGLETQYF. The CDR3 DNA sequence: TGTGCCAGCAGCCGGGGGTTAGAGACCCAGTACTTC.

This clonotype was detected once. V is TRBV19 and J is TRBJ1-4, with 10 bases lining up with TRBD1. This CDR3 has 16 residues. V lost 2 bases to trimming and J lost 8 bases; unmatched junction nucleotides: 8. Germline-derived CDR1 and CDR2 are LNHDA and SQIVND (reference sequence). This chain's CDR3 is CASSIIGTGDREKLFF. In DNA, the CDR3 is TGTGCCAGTAGTATAATTGGGACAGGGGATCGGGAAAAACTGTTTTTT.

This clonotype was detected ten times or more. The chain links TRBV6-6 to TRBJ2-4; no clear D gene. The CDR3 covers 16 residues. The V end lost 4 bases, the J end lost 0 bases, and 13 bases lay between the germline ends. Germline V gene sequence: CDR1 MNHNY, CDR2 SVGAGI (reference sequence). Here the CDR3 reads CASSSTSNLAKNIQYF. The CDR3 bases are TGTGCCAGCAGTTCCACCTCGAATCTAGCCAAAAACATTCAGTACTTC.

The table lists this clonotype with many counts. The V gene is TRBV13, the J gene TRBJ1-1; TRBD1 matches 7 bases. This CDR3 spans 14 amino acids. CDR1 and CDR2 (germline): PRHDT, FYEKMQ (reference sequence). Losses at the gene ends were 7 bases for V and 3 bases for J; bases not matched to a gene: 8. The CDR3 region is CASKDREGDTEAFF. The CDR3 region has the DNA TGTGCCAGCAAAGACAGGGAGGGGGACACTGAAGCTTTCTTT.

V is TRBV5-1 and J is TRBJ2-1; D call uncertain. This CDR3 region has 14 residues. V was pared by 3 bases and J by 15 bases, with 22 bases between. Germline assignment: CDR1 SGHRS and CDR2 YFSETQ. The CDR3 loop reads CASSWSSSYNGRFF. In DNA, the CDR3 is TGCGCCAGCAGCTGGAGCAGCTCCTACAATGGGCGGTTCTTC.

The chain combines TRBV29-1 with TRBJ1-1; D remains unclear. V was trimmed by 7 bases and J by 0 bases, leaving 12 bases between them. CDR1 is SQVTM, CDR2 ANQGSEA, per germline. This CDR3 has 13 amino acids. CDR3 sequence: CSGRSGLNTEAFF. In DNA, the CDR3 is TGCAGCGGCCGGTCCGGATTGAACACTGAAGCTTTCTTT. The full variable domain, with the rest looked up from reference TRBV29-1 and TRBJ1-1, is SAVISQKPSRDICQRGTSLTIQCQVDSQVTMMFWYRQQPGQSLTLIATANQGSEATYESGFVIDKFPISRPNLTFSTLTVSNMSPEDSSIYLCSGRSGLNTEAFFGQGTRLTVV.

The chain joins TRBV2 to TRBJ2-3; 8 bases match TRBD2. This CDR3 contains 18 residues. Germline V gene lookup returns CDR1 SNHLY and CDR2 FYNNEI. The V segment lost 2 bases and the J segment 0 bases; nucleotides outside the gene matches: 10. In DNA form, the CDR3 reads TGTGCCAGCAGTGAACGAGCGGGAGTAATTCGGAGCACAGATACGCAGTATTTT. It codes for CASSERAGVIRSTDTQYF.

This chain's CDR3 is CATSTTGRGLGYEQYF. The CDR3 bases are TGTGCCACCAGTACCACGGGCCGGGGGCTCGGATACGAGCAGTACTTC. The rearrangement uses TRBV24-1 and TRBJ2-7; either TRBD1 or TRBD2 may supply D (6 bases each). The CDR3 covers 16 residues. Trimming stripped 6 bases from V and 4 bases from J, with 21 bases between. Germline-derived CDR1 and CDR2 are KGHDR and SFDVKD.

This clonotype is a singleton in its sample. The CDR3 bases are TGTGCCAGCAGTTTAGGACATTTCACGGATACGCAGTATTTT. This encodes CASSLGHFTDTQYF. This chain connects TRBV12-3 or TRBV12-4 to TRBJ2-3; D is uncertain. Trimming removed 1 base at V and 6 bases at J, with 11 bases between. CDR3 length: 14 residues.